Listed here are 18 T cell receptor beta chains from one sample, sequenced in a study of identical twins. Via MiXCR, TCRdb re-called the 5' RACE reads, giving one row per CDR3 protein. The sample holds fewer than 250,000 distinct CDR3 sequences; around 8% are singletons and the top ten take more than 1.5%. The sample also formed part of further work on yellow fever vaccine responses in identical twins.

Sample: memory (CD45RO+) T cells sorted from blood. The source of these receptors is a woman aged 18 to 35 in good health.

This clonotype was recorded at least ten times. This rearrangement joins TRBV6-2 or TRBV6-3 to TRBJ2-1, with 8 bases matching TRBD2. The V segment lost 8 bases and the J segment 9 bases; nucleotides outside the gene matches: 9. This CDR3 is built from 13 residues. Looked up from germline, CDR1 is MNHEY and CDR2 is SVGEGT. CDR3 nucleotides: TGTGCCAGCGGAGGCCTAGCGGGCGGTGAGCAGTTCTTC. Protein sequence: CASGGLAGGEQFF.

This rearrangement joins TRBV10-1 to TRBJ2-6, with 7 bases matching TRBD1. V gave up 7 bases and J gave up 0 bases; unmatched junction bases: 3. The CDR3 runs to 15 residues. Per the germline V gene, CDR1 is WNHNN and CDR2 is SYGVQD (reference sequence). In nucleotides, the CDR3 is TGCGCCAGCAACAGGGGATACTCTGGGGCCAACGTCCTGACTTTC. It yields the protein CASNRGYSGANVLTF.

This clonotype was observed a few times. CDR3 coding DNA: TGTGCCAGCAGTCCCCAGTTTCCTAACTATGGCTACACCTTC. Translation: CASSPQFPNYGYTF. This chain uses TRBV6-1 with TRBJ1-2; D remains unclear. The germline V and J ends were trimmed by 5 bases and 0 bases, with 10 bases remaining between them. The CDR3 sequence is 14 residues long. CDR1 is MNHNS and CDR2 is SASEGT in the germline V gene.

The rearrangement joins TRBV4-1 to TRBJ1-2; D perhaps matches TRBD1 (5 bases). From germline, CDR1 is MGHRA and CDR2 YSYEKL. The CDR3 is 13 amino acids. V lost 7 bases and J 5 bases, leaving 14 bases between the germline ends. Written as DNA, the CDR3 is TGCGCCAGCAACCGGGGGGAAAGATATGGCTACACCTTC. Translated: CASNRGERYGYTF.

A few counts support this clonotype. The V call is TRBV18, the J call TRBJ2-7; D is possibly TRBD2 (5 bases). This CDR3 spans 13 amino acids. V lost 6 bases and J lost 1, with 10 bases in between. CDR1 KGHSH and CDR2 LQKENI come from the germline V gene. CDR3 nucleotide sequence: TGTGCCAGCTCGGCCGGGAAGTCCTACGAGCAGTACTTC. Amino acids: CASSAGKSYEQYF. Full variable domain (missing parts from reference TRBV18 and TRBJ2-7): NAGVMQNPRHLVRRRGQEARLRCSPMKGHSHVYWYRQLPEEGLKFMVYLQKENIIDESGMPKERFSAEFPKEGPSILRIQQVVRGDSAAYFCASSAGKSYEQYFGPGTRLTVT.

This clonotype was observed a handful of times. The V gene is TRBV11-1, the J gene TRBJ1-6; D may be TRBD1 (6 bases). In germline, CDR1 is SGHAT, CDR2 FQDESV (reference sequence). V was trimmed by 4 bases and J by 10 bases, leaving 17 bases between them. This CDR3 contains 15 residues. Here the CDR3 DNA reads TGTGCCAGCAGCTCCGGGGACAAGTCCGCCTCACCCCTCCACTTT. Translation: CASSSGDKSASPLHF.

The chain employs TRBV15 and TRBJ2-6; D is perhaps TRBD1 (5 bases). Germline V CDR1 and CDR2: LNHNV, YYDKDF (reference sequence). Trimming pared 2 bases from V and 1 base from J, leaving 6 bases between. The CDR3 runs to 15 residues. DNA of the CDR3: TGTGCCACCAGCAGAAGGACATCTGGGGCCAACGTCCTGACTTTC. Translating gives CATSRRTSGANVLTF. The variable domain in full, completed from reference TRBV15 and TRBJ2-6, reads DAMVIQNPRYQVTQFGKPVTLSCSQTLNHNVMYWYQQKSSQAPKLLFHYYDKDFNNEADTPDNFQSRRPNTSFCFLDIRSPGLGDTAMYLCATSRRTSGANVLTFGAGSRLTVL.

This clonotype was found a few times. The chain combines TRBV3-1 with TRBJ2-2, with 10 bases fitting TRBD2. This CDR3 is built from 14 residues. With V trimmed by 7 bases and J by 5 bases, 4 bases remained unmatched. Germline-derived CDR1 and CDR2 are LGHDT and YNNKEL (reference sequence). This chain's CDR3 is CASNVAGGTGELFF. The CDR3, as DNA: TGTGCCAGCAATGTAGCGGGAGGTACCGGGGAGCTGTTTTTT.

V gene TRBV15 combines with J gene TRBJ2-7; 10 bases align to TRBD2. CDR3 length equals 16 residues. Trimming cost V 4 bases and J 5 bases; bases outside gene matches: 11. CDR1 is LNHNV, CDR2 YYDKDF, per germline (reference sequence). The CDR3 DNA is TGTGCCACCAGCATTGGAGCGGGAGGGCCTTCCAACGAGCAGTACTTC. It is translated as CATSIGAGGPSNEQYF.

This clonotype was found many times. The chain is built from TRBV29-1 and TRBJ2-7; D may correspond to TRBD1 or TRBD2 (5 bases each). The CDR3 length is 14 residues. CDR1 and CDR2 from the germline V gene are SQVTM and ANQGSEA. V was shortened by 7 bases and J by 0 bases, with 16 bases between the two germline ends. The CDR3 loop is CSATKGSNSYEQYF. The CDR3 region has the DNA TGCAGCGCCACGAAGGGGAGCAACTCCTACGAGCAGTACTTC.

This clonotype was seen only a few times. The chain uses TRBV7-9 and TRBJ2-1, with 11 bases lining up with TRBD2. V was clipped by 6 bases and J by 5 bases; unmatched bases: 9. The CDR3 totals 16 residues. Germline loops: CDR1 SEHNR, CDR2 FQNEAQ (reference sequence). The CDR3 spells CASSPSGTSGHNEQFF. Here the CDR3 DNA reads TGTGCCAGCAGTCCTAGCGGGACTAGCGGCCACAATGAGCAGTTCTTC.

In its sample, this clonotype was seen many times. The chain is built from TRBV20-1 and TRBJ1-1; possibly TRBD1 for D (5 bases). Trimming cost V 5 bases and J 2 bases, with 12 bases left between them. The CDR3 consists of 13 residues. From germline, CDR1 is DFQATT and CDR2 SNEGSKA (reference sequence). DNA of the CDR3: TGCAGTGCTTTGGGGCAGACAAACACTGAAGCTTTCTTT. It is translated as CSALGQTNTEAFF.

This clonotype was detected only a few times. The rearrangement joins TRBV7-9 to TRBJ1-4; the D gene is possibly TRBD1 (6 bases). V gave up 6 bases and J gave up 7 bases, with 6 bases separating them. This CDR3 has 11 residues. From germline, CDR1 is SEHNR and CDR2 FQNEAQ (reference sequence). The CDR3 loop is CASRGGEKLFF. CDR3 DNA sequence: TGTGCCAGCAGAGGGGGTGAAAAACTGTTTTTT.

This clonotype was recorded a few times. The J gene is TRBJ2-7, the V gene TRBV2; D uncertain. CDR1 is SNHLY and CDR2 is FYNNEI in the germline V gene. The V end was cut by 7 bases, the J end by 2 bases, with 12 bases between. CDR3 length equals 13 residues. This CDR3 is CASTILGAYEQYF. Here the CDR3 DNA reads TGTGCCAGCACGATTCTAGGCGCCTACGAGCAGTACTTC.

This clonotype was seen repeatedly, ten times or more. The chain links TRBV12-3 or TRBV12-4 to TRBJ1-4; D remains ambiguous. The CDR3 has 14 residues. Trimming shortened V by 6 bases and J by 1 base, and 9 bases separated the two germline ends. Written as DNA, the CDR3 is TGTGCCAGCAGGCACGGTCAAACTAATGAAAAACTGTTTTTT. Its protein is CASRHGQTNEKLFF.

This clonotype was counted many times. The V call is TRBV7-6, the J call TRBJ2-3, with D uncertain. V gave up 1 base and J gave up 2 bases, with 4 bases separating them. The CDR3 runs to 13 residues. CDR1 and CDR2 (germline): SGHVS, FNYEAQ. The DNA of the CDR3 is TGTGCCAGCAGCTTAGGGTACACAGATACGCAGTATTTT. It is translated as CASSLGYTDTQYF.

This clonotype was picked up a small number of times. J is TRBJ2-3 and V is TRBV28; weak D call: TRBD2 (5 bases). CDR1 and CDR2 from the germline V gene are MDHEN and SYDVKM. The CDR3 runs to 13 residues. V lost 8 bases and J lost 1, with 10 bases in between. The CDR3 spells CASLGGGTDTQYF. CDR3 nucleotides: TGTGCCAGCTTAGGAGGAGGCACAGATACGCAGTATTTT.

This clonotype was counted many times. V is TRBV28 and J is TRBJ2-5, with 8 bases aligning to TRBD1. The junction had 9 bases not matched to a gene; V was cut back by 2 bases and J by 7 bases. There are 15 residues in the CDR3. CDR1 is MDHEN and CDR2 is SYDVKM in the germline V gene. The CDR3 bases are TGTGCCAGCAGTTTAGGAGGACAGGGAAAAGGGACCCAGTACTTC. Amino acids: CASSLGGQGKGTQYF.